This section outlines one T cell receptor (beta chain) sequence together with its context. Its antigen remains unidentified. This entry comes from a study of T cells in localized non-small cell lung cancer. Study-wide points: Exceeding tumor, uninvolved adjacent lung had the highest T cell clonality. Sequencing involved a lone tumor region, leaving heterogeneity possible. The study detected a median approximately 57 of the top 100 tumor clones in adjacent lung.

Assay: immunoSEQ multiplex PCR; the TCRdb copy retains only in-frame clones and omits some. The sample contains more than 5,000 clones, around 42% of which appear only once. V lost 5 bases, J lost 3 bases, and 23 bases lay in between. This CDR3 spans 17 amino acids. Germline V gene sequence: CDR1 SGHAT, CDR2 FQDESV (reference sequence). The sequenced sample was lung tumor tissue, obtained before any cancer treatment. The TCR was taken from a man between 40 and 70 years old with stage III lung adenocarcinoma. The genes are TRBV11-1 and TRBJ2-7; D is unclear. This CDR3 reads CASSPSYRTEMNYEQYF. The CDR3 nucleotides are TGTGCCAGCAGCCCAAGCTACCGGACGGAGATGAACTACGAGCAGTACTTC.